This is a list of T cell receptor beta chains from one sample in a study of cytomegalovirus exposure and HLA in healthy donors. Some clones are missing from TCRdb's copy, which holds only in-frame ones; the method was immunoSEQ multiplex PCR. The sample holds some 41,000 clones; 68% are singletons and the top ten take around 4%. Sequencing input: PBMCs. Receptor source: a man aged 35-49 years in good health and CMV-seronegative. The CDR3 runs from the conserved cysteine through the conserved F or W. A D gene is named only where the DNA matches it firmly. Clone size is given for some rows only: seen once, a few or many times, or a class if the clone is expanded.

v_call: TRBV6-6; j_call: TRBJ2-1; cdr3_length: 16; clone_size: -; d_call: TRBD2; cdr3_nt: TGTGCCAGCAGTTACTCGGCTAGCGCGGGGGACAATGAGCAGTTCTTC; cdr3_aa: CASSYSASAGDNEQFF
v_call: TRBV6-6; j_call: TRBJ2-1; cdr3_length: 13; clone_size: few; d_call: -; cdr3_nt: TGTGCCAGCATTCAGGGCTCCTACAATGAGCAGTTCTTC; cdr3_aa: CASIQGSYNEQFF
v_call: TRBV7-9; j_call: TRBJ2-7; cdr3_length: 15; clone_size: -; d_call: -; cdr3_nt: TGTGCCAGCAGCGACTATAGGACAGCTTCCTACGAGCAGCACTTC; cdr3_aa: CASSDYRTASYEQHF
v_call: TRBV4-2; j_call: TRBJ2-6; cdr3_length: 16; clone_size: -; d_call: -; cdr3_nt: TGTGCCAGCAGCCAAGTTTCCATCTCTGGGGCCAACGTCCTGACTTTC; cdr3_aa: CASSQVSISGANVLTF
v_call: TRBV7-9; j_call: TRBJ1-1; cdr3_length: 14; clone_size: -; d_call: -; cdr3_nt: TGTGCCAGCAGCTTAGGGACCTCTGAGGGTGAAGCTTTCTTT; cdr3_aa: CASSLGTSEGEAFF
v_call: TRBV29-1; j_call: TRBJ2-7; cdr3_length: 15; clone_size: few; d_call: TRBD1; cdr3_nt: TGCAGCGTGCTCAGTACAGGGGTAATACGGAGCGAGCAGTACTTC; cdr3_aa: CSVLSTGVIRSEQYF
v_call: TRBV19; j_call: TRBJ1-1; cdr3_length: 14; clone_size: few; d_call: TRBD1; cdr3_nt: TGTGCCAGCGGGGCGGACAGGGGCGGCACTGAAGCTTTCTTT; cdr3_aa: CASGADRGGTEAFF
v_call: TRBV30; j_call: TRBJ1-2; cdr3_length: 11; clone_size: -; d_call: TRBD1; cdr3_nt: TGTGCCTTAGGACAGGGGTATGGCTACACCTTC; cdr3_aa: CALGQGYGYTF
v_call: TRBV6-5; j_call: TRBJ1-2; cdr3_length: 13; clone_size: -; d_call: -; cdr3_nt: TGTGCCAGCAAGAACACAGGGAACTATGGCTACACCTTC; cdr3_aa: CASKNTGNYGYTF
v_call: TRBV5-4; j_call: TRBJ2-3; cdr3_length: 15; clone_size: few; d_call: -; cdr3_nt: TGTGCCAGCAGCTTCATTGGGGGGAAGACAGATACGCAGTATTTT; cdr3_aa: CASSFIGGKTDTQYF
v_call: TRBV21-1; j_call: TRBJ1-2; cdr3_length: 14; clone_size: -; d_call: -; cdr3_nt: TGTGCCAGCAGCCCTAAACCAGGGATCTATGGCTACACCTTC; cdr3_aa: CASSPKPGIYGYTF
v_call: TRBV10-3; j_call: TRBJ1-2; cdr3_length: 16; clone_size: -; d_call: TRBD1; cdr3_nt: TGTGCCATCAGTGAGCCTGCAGGGGGCGCGTTCCATGGCTACACCTTC; cdr3_aa: CAISEPAGGAFHGYTF
v_call: TRBV15; j_call: TRBJ1-1; cdr3_length: 14; clone_size: few; d_call: -; cdr3_nt: TGTGCCACCAGCAGCTCCTACTTGAGCCCTGAAGCTTTCTTT; cdr3_aa: CATSSSYLSPEAFF